Below are 7 T cell receptor beta chains sequenced from a single sample in a study of CD8 T cells in ankylosing spondylitis. Regarding the study as a whole: Ankylosing spondylitis blood appeared to be characterized by a TCR beta motif of roughly eight highly homologous variants.

Antigen specificity for these receptors is unknown. Each CDR3 protein gets one entry after TCRdb re-called the 5' RACE reads with MiXCR. This sample yields approximately 220,000 distinct CDR3 sequences, of which around 18% are seen a single time; about two fifths belongs to the top ten. Sequenced material: blood, either unsorted or a sorted T cell fraction (not recorded which). These receptors were obtained from a male donor with ankylosing spondylitis.

This chain connects TRBV21-1 to TRBJ2-4; no DNA check was done on the table's D call, TRBD2. TRBV21-1 is deemed a pseudogene. CDR3 length: 16 amino acids. As DNA, the CDR3 is TGTGCCAGCAGCAGATCTAGCGGGAAGGGCAAAAACATTCAGTACTTC. Its protein product is CASSRSSGKGKNIQYF.

This clonotype was recorded a few times. CDR3 nucleotides: TGTGCCAGCAGCTTAGCCAACGCGGGGGGCACAGATACGCAGTATTTT. Amino acid sequence: CASSLANAGGTDTQYF. The V and J genes are TRBV7-9 and TRBJ2-3; 7 nucleotides align to TRBD2. J lost 1 base, V lost 0 bases, and 4 bases had no gene match. Germline V gene lookup returns CDR1 SEHNR and CDR2 FQNEAQ (reference sequence). CDR3 size: 16 residues.

CDR3 region: CASSYLAGGKQFF. DNA of the CDR3: TGTGCCAGCAGTTATCTAGCGGGAGGGAAGCAGTTCTTC. This chain uses TRBV6-5 with TRBJ2-1; 12 nucleotides agree with TRBD2. This CDR3 comprises 13 residues. Germline CDR1 is MNHEY and CDR2 is SVGAGI. The V and J ends lost 3 bases and 11 bases, in that order; junction bases with no gene match: 2.

The chain has TRBV12-3 or TRBV12-4 and TRBJ2-3; D perhaps matches TRBD1 (5 bases). The CDR3 totals 14 residues. V lost 7 bases and J lost 3, with 14 bases in between. The CDR3 loop reads CASISRGGTDTQYF. CDR3 in DNA: TGTGCCAGCATATCAAGGGGTGGGACAGATACGCAGTATTTT.

The chain has TRBV5-1 and TRBJ2-7, with TRBD2 identical over 10 bases. Germline loops: CDR1 SGHRS, CDR2 YFSETQ. The V gene end was trimmed by 2 bases and the J gene end by 0 bases; junction bases not matched to a gene: 20. CDR3 length: 21 residues. This chain's CDR3 is CASSFQGLPRLAGPTSYEQYF. The CDR3 region has the DNA TGCGCCAGCAGCTTTCAGGGCCTACCTCGACTAGCGGGCCCAACCTCCTACGAGCAGTACTTC.

The chain is built from TRBV7-8 and TRBJ2-2; D is unresolved. The CDR3 is 14 amino acids. Germline V gene data show CDR1 as SGHVS and CDR2 as FQNEAQ. Deletions cut 10 bases from V and 1 base from J, with 13 bases between. CDR3 loop: CATQPSWNTGELFF. The CDR3 DNA reads as TGTGCCACACAGCCTTCCTGGAACACCGGGGAGCTGTTTTTT.

This sequence joins TRBV15 and TRBJ2-7; 11 bases align to TRBD1. In germline, CDR1 is LNHNV, CDR2 YYDKDF (reference sequence). The CDR3 is made up of 16 amino acids. J was trimmed by 4 bases and V by 3 bases; bases with no gene match: 8. CDR3 DNA sequence: TGTGCCACCAGCAGGCCCATGGACAGGGGGCCTTACGAGCAGTACTTC. It codes for CATSRPMDRGPYEQYF.